The entry that follows covers one T cell receptor beta chain sequence. The antigen it binds to is not known. This may be a read error, as it is one base from a much larger clone. These data are taken from a study of T cells in Graves' hyperthyroidism and ophthalmopathy (dated by TCRdb to the late 2010s). Study-wide context: Peripheral blood was sampled at the time of initial diagnosis, prior to any treatment. In more than 5 Graves' hyperthyroidism patients, the study also compared T-cell repertoires from thyroid tissue with T-cell repertoires from blood. Prospective prediction of ophthalmopathy was tested in an independent validation cohort consisting of 18 to 20 hyperthyroidism patients and more than 15 patients who later progressed to ophthalmopathy. The paper reports TCR Vbeta CDR3 sequencing of some 140 peripheral blood samples: approximately 41 ophthalmopathy, 75 to 80 hyperthyroidism and some 17 progressor patients. To identify distinguishing TCR V-J signatures, a discovery cohort of around 100 patients was used, comprising roughly 45 with Graves' ophthalmopathy and around 57 with stable Graves' hyperthyroidism. Once sampling was done, hyperthyroidism patients were given methimazole at a starting dose of 30 mg daily, whereas ophthalmopathy patients were given high-dose intravenous methylprednisolone. The approximately 98 discovery patients were randomly divided into training and test sets at a 7:3 ratio. The investigation overall reported the following: In validation, progression to ophthalmopathy was predicted by the model with 70% to 71% sensitivity and just over 72% specificity, a median of roughly six months before onset. No statistical method was used to set the sample size in advance, and investigators knew the group allocation. A 13 V-J signature model separated ophthalmopathy from stable hyperthyroidism, with approximately 87% sensitivity and roughly 84% specificity in cross-validation and 80%/75% in testing. Most expanded thyroid clonotypes (frequency above 0.001) were also detected in blood, a finding suggesting that blood repertoires may reflect thyroid immune responses.

The TCR beta CDR3 regions were amplified from the RNA transcripts. The first round of RT-PCR for the TCR CDR3 was performed with the HTBI primer set and the Qiagen OneStep RT-PCR kit. The libraries were constructed in a second round of multiplex PCR and then size-selected and purified. Sequencing of the libraries was done on an Illumina HiSeq2000 using paired-end 100 bp reads. The original methods were these. SOAPnuke was used to process the raw data, throwing out any read that contained adapters or uncalled bases, had a mean Phred below 15, or lacked an exact constant-primer or identifier match. High-quality paired reads were merged using COPE v1.2.5, and each unique nucleotide sequence was defined as a clonotype. Clonotypes were aligned to IMGT TRBV, TRBD and TRBJ reference segments using MiTCR v1.1. Analysis was restricted to V-J combinations with a frequency above 0.0001, which covered 98% to 99.2% of repertoires. The TCS score was defined as the ratio of F50 (clonal expansion) to E x V (chaos), calculated using BLOSUM62-based TCRdist between CDR3 peptides within each V-J. Welch's t-statistics and random forest reduced just over 500 V-J features to roughly 13, which were used in a naive Bayes classifier (R e1071). The similarity between thyroid and blood repertoires was quantified using the Morisita-Horn index. TCRdb trimmed the raw reads at Q25, called clones with MiXCR and kept productive beta chains. Each entry is one CDR3 protein sequence, shown with its most common DNA and genes. TCRdb, rather than the study authors, made the V and J calls. Across this sample there are around 35,000 distinct CDR3 sequences, with roughly half seen only once. The top ten constitute 25% of the sample.

Ophthalmopathy patients had moderately to severely active disease, with a Clinical Activity Score of 3 or more, a NOSPECS grade of 4 or more, and a disease duration of less than 3 months. Exclusion was applied to patients with uncontrolled infections, other autoimmune diseases, pregnancy or lactation. Diagnoses relied on clinical symptoms, serum thyroxine and TRAb, thyroid ultrasound and orbital computed tomography. PBMCs were isolated from 7.5 to 10 ml of fresh peripheral blood by Ficoll-Paque density gradient centrifugation. Trizol reagent was used to extract total RNA, and RNA quality was then checked on an Agilent 2100 Bioanalyzer. The V and J ends are trimmed by 0 bases and 4 bases, leaving 10 bases between them. Sequences MDHEN (CDR1) and SYDVKM (CDR2) are obtained from the germline V gene. Counted from cysteine to phenylalanine, this CDR3 has 15 amino acids. This entry keeps only the CDR3 DNA: 45 bases, framed from base 1.

The TCR was taken from a woman in her thirties or forties with Graves' ophthalmopathy. Sequencing used blood. The chain couples TRBV28 to TRBJ1-5, with TRBD1 as a weak D call on 5 bases. For the CDR3, the sequence is CASSLWKTANQPQHF. Read as DNA, the sequence is TGTGCCAGCAGTTTATGGAAGACAGCTAATCAGCCCCAGCATTTT.